Listed here are 9 T cell receptor beta chains from one sample, sequenced in a study of read filtering for tumor transcriptome and immune sequencing. Molecular barcoded adaptors covering alpha/delta and beta/gamma chains were used on 400 ng RNA. TCRdb called the reads again in MiXCR, with one record for every CDR3 protein. The sample comprises 40,000 to 55,000 distinct CDR3 sequences, around 20% of which are singletons, and approximately 15% rests with the top ten. The sample comprised a population of CD138-negative cells sorted from bone marrow. These receptor sequences come from a donor over 35 with multiple myeloma.

The sample holds many counts of this clonotype. The V call is TRBV7-3, the J call TRBJ1-1; D perhaps matches TRBD1 (6 bases). The CDR3 contains 13 residues. Per the germline V gene, CDR1 is SGHTA and CDR2 is FQGTGA. The V gene lost 4 bases and the J gene lost 2 bases, with 8 bases spanning the gap. The CDR3 DNA follows: TGTGCCAGCAGCTCACAGGGAAACACTGAAGCTTTCTTT. Its translation: CASSSQGNTEAFF.

This clonotype was detected ten times or more. This chain joins TRBV7-9 and TRBJ2-1; 7 bases are a match to TRBD2. The V gene end was trimmed by 0 bases and the J gene end by 9 bases; junction bases not matched to a gene: 5. The germline V gene has CDR1 SEHNR and CDR2 FQNEAQ (reference sequence). This CDR3 contains 14 residues. The CDR3 coding sequence is TGTGCCAGCAGCTTAGCGGGAGGGCGTCGTGAGCAGTTCTTC. Its protein product is CASSLAGGRREQFF.

The chain combines TRBV18 with TRBJ2-7, with D possibly being TRBD2 (5 bases). The CDR3 is 11 amino acids. Germline assignment: CDR1 KGHSH and CDR2 LQKENI. V lost 6 bases and J 5 bases, leaving 8 bases between the germline ends. This CDR3 reads CASSLRDEQYF. The CDR3 nucleotides read TGTGCCAGCTCCCTGCGGGACGAGCAGTACTTC.

With respect to this clonotype: A much larger clone is a single base away; this may be a read error. This chain uses TRBV29-1 with TRBJ2-7; TRBD2 matches 10 bases. Trimming took 5 bases from V and 6 from J; bases not matched to a gene: 16. The CDR3 totals 16 residues. In germline, CDR1 is SQVTM, CDR2 ANQGSEA. The CDR3 sequence: CSVSPGGAGGEGEQYF. The CDR3 coding sequence is TGCAGCGTTAGCCCCGGGGGAGCGGGGGGGGAGGGCGAGCAGTACTTC.

In regard to this clonotype: This sequence may be a read error, since a much larger clone differs from it by one base. V usage is TRBV9 and J usage is TRBJ2-3, with D unclear. Trimming shortened V by 3 bases and J by 4 bases, and 12 bases separated the two germline ends. This CDR3 is 14 amino acids long. Germline V lookup: CDR1 SGDLS, CDR2 YYNGEE. The chain's CDR3 is CASSGSSVSDTQYF. The CDR3 region has the DNA TGTGCCAGCAGCGGATCTAGTGTGTCAGATACGCAGTATTTT.

This clonotype occurred many times. The junction departs from germline at one end; a sequencing error may be responsible. The genes are TRBV7-7 and TRBJ2-2; D gene unclear. Germline assignment: CDR1 SSHAT and CDR2 FNYEAQ (reference sequence). CDR3 size: 15 residues. DNA for the CDR3: TGTGCTAGCAGCCTAGAGCCTGGACCCACCGGGGAGCTGTTTTTT. Its translation: CASSLEPGPTGELFF.

This clonotype was found many times. J is TRBJ2-1 and V is TRBV5-1; possible D gene TRBD2, 5 bases. CDR3 length: 16 residues. V lost 0 bases and J lost 8, with 18 bases in between. In germline, CDR1 is SGHRS, CDR2 YFSETQ. The CDR3 here is CASSLEIRGLEDEQFF. The CDR3 DNA follows: TGCGCCAGCAGCTTGGAGATTCGGGGTTTAGAGGATGAGCAGTTCTTC.

There are many counts of this clonotype. The genes are TRBV18 and TRBJ2-1; tentatively, D is TRBD1 (6 bases). The germline V and J ends were trimmed by 1 base and 8 bases, with 15 bases remaining between them. Germline assignment: CDR1 KGHSH and CDR2 LQKENI. This CDR3 spans 15 amino acids. CDR3 coding DNA: TGTGCCAGCTCACCACTAGGGACAAATCTCGATGAGCAGTTCTTC. Protein sequence: CASSPLGTNLDEQFF.

This clonotype was seen at least ten times. The chain recombines TRBV5-1 with TRBJ2-3, with unresolved D. Trimming took 4 bases from V and 2 from J, leaving 17 bases between them. The V gene's germline CDR1 is SGHRS and CDR2 YFSETQ. There are 16 residues in the CDR3. The CDR3 loop reads CASSPGRQVDTDTQYF. CDR3 in DNA: TGCGCCAGCAGCCCCGGAAGGCAGGTGGACACAGATACGCAGTATTTT. The full variable domain, in which reference TRBV5-1 and TRBJ2-3 provide the parts outside the CDR3, is KAGVTQTPRYLIKTRGQQVTLSCSPISGHRSVSWYQQTPGQGLQFLFEYFSETQRNKGNFPGRFSGRQFSNSRSEMNVSTLELGDSALYLCASSPGRQVDTDTQYFGPGTRLTVL.